The 14 T cell receptor beta chains listed next were all sequenced from one sample in a study of T cells after yellow fever vaccination. MiXCR, applied by TCRdb to the 5' RACE reads, yields one record per CDR3 protein. The data contain roughly 310,000 distinct CDR3 sequences, roughly 9.4% of them singletons. Sequencing was performed on PBMCs, taken on the day of the first yellow fever vaccination. These receptors were collected from a man between 18 and 35 years old who received the YFV17D yellow fever vaccine.

A few counts support this clonotype. The chain links TRBV20-1 to TRBJ1-5; 7 bases match TRBD1. From germline, CDR1 is DFQATT and CDR2 SNEGSKA (reference sequence). The CDR3 has 13 amino acids. The junction had 9 bases not matched to a gene; V was cut back by 4 bases and J by 9 bases. CDR3 in amino acids: CSANNRGGGPQHF. The CDR3 nucleotides are TGCAGTGCTAATAACAGGGGCGGTGGGCCCCAGCATTTT.

This clonotype has just a few counts. The CDR3 coding sequence is TGTGCCAGCAGTTACCCGACACGGGAGCAGTTCTTC. Protein sequence: CASSYPTREQFF. This chain links TRBV6-2 or TRBV6-3 with TRBJ2-1; D gene ambiguous. The CDR3 extends over 12 amino acids. The ends were cut back, 2 bases at V and 10 bases at J, with 9 bases in the middle. Germline V gives CDR1 MNHEY, CDR2 SVGEGT.

This clonotype was recorded many times. The chain employs TRBV5-1 and TRBJ1-2; tentative D call: TRBD1 (5 bases). This CDR3 has 14 residues. Germline lookup yields CDR1 SGHRS and CDR2 YFSETQ. Trimming pared 1 base from V and 4 bases from J, leaving 11 bases between. The CDR3 region has the DNA TGCGCCAGCAGCTTGAAGGCGGGACTCTATGGCTACACCTTC. This codes for CASSLKAGLYGYTF.

The genes are TRBV7-9 and TRBJ1-3; D is ambiguous. The V gene lost 5 bases and the J gene lost 5 bases, with 4 bases spanning the gap. The CDR3 runs 11 residues. The germline V gene has CDR1 SEHNR and CDR2 FQNEAQ (reference sequence). CDR3 coding DNA: TGTGCCAGCAGCAGTCGAAACACCATATATTTT. This translates into CASSSRNTIYF.

Of note for this clonotype: The junction does not match germline at one end; this may be a read error. V gene TRBV5-6 combines with J gene TRBJ2-7; D assignment may be TRBD1 or TRBD2 (5 bases each). The CDR3 has 14 amino acids. Germline lookup yields CDR1 SGHDT and CDR2 YYEEEE. CDR3 DNA sequence: TGTGCCAGCAGCTTGGCTAGTAGGTGGGACGAGAAGTACTTC. The encoded protein is CASSLASRWDEKYF.

This clonotype was seen ten or more times. CDR3 sequence (DNA): TGCGCCAGCAGCTTGGGGGTAGGACTCAACTACGAGCAGTACTTC. Translated, it gives CASSLGVGLNYEQYF. The chain couples TRBV5-1 to TRBJ2-7, with D perhaps matching TRBD2 (5 bases). Trimming took 0 bases from V and 3 from J, leaving 13 bases between them. CDR3 length equals 15 residues. The germline gives CDR1 SGHRS, CDR2 YFSETQ.

The CDR3: CSARDRLSGGGLETQYF. The CDR3 region has the DNA TGCAGTGCTAGAGATCGCCTTAGCGGGGGTGGGCTGGAGACCCAGTACTTC. This rearrangement joins TRBV20-1 to TRBJ2-5; 9 nucleotides match TRBD2. V shed 0 bases, J shed 5 bases, and the junction held 13 bases outside the gene matches. Germline V gives CDR1 DFQATT, CDR2 SNEGSKA (reference sequence). This CDR3 comprises 17 residues.

This clonotype was counted a few times. The genes are TRBV2 and TRBJ2-3; no definite D call. Trimming removed 1 base from V and 7 bases from J, with 6 bases in between. CDR3 length equals 12 residues. Germline CDR1 reads SNHLY; CDR2 reads FYNNEI. The CDR3: CASSEGPHTQYF. In nucleotides, the CDR3 is TGTGCCAGCAGTGAAGGCCCCCATACGCAGTATTTT.

The chain couples TRBV27 to TRBJ1-6; weak D call: TRBD1 (5 bases). This CDR3 spans 14 amino acids. CDR1 and CDR2 from the germline V gene are MNHEY and SMNVEV (reference sequence). The V end was cut by 4 bases, the J end by 1 base, with 5 bases between. Written as DNA, the CDR3 is TGTGCCAGCAGTTCAGGGTCCTATAATTCACCCCTCCACTTT. It translates to CASSSGSYNSPLHF.

The chain carries TRBV5-1 and TRBJ2-7; 10 bases line up with TRBD1. This CDR3 contains 15 residues. The germline V gene has CDR1 SGHRS and CDR2 YFSETQ. V was clipped by 4 bases and J by 6 bases; unmatched bases: 10. The CDR3 DNA sequence: TGCGCCAGCAGCGACCGGGACAGGGGAGTTTTCGAGCAGTACTTC. Its protein is CASSDRDRGVFEQYF.

This clonotype was found a few times. The chain recombines TRBV11-2 with TRBJ1-2; D is unclear. With 3 bases removed from V and 2 bases from J, the gap between germline ends came to 7 bases. CDR1 SGHAT and CDR2 FQNNGV come from the germline V gene. There are 13 residues in the CDR3. Written as DNA, the CDR3 is TGTGCCAGCAGCTTCACCATGAACTATGGCTACACCTTC. This gives the protein CASSFTMNYGYTF.

The table lists this clonotype with many counts. The chain combines TRBV6-1 with TRBJ2-7; D uncertain. This CDR3 has 13 residues. Per the germline V gene, CDR1 is MNHNS and CDR2 is SASEGT. Trimming shortened V by 1 base and J by 6 bases, and 10 bases separated the two germline ends. The DNA of the CDR3 is TGTGCCAGCAGTGAAGGGGCAGTCCTCGAGCAGTACGTC. The encoded protein is CASSEGAVLEQYV.

This clonotype appeared many times. The chain couples TRBV2 to TRBJ2-7, with D perhaps TRBD1 (6 bases). The CDR3 is 15 amino acids. Per germline, CDR1 SNHLY and CDR2 FYNNEI. Between the trimmed V and J ends, which lost 6 bases and 1 base, there was a span of 16 bases. The CDR3 DNA reads as TGTGCCAGCAGCCCCACAGGGTTCGGGTCCTACGAGCAGTACGTC. Protein product: CASSPTGFGSYEQYV.

The sample holds a few counts of this clonotype. The chain carries TRBV7-2 and TRBJ1-2; TRBD1 aligns across 10 bases. Germline V CDR1 and CDR2: SGHTA, FQGNSA. This CDR3 contains 14 residues. Trimming at V came to 3 bases and at J to 7 bases, leaving 5 bases not matched to a gene. Here the CDR3 reads CASSFQGQGSGYTF. The CDR3 nucleotides read TGTGCCAGCAGCTTTCAGGGACAGGGGAGTGGCTACACCTTC.